This T cell receptor beta chain was profiled in a study of blood T cell repertoires in COVID-19. This CDR3 has 14 residues. Losses at the gene ends were 5 bases for V and 5 bases for J; bases not matched to a gene: 6. Looked up from germline, CDR1 is SGHTA and CDR2 is FQGNSA. This clone was counted once. TCRdb's table, derived via immunoSEQ multiplex PCR, lists solely in-frame clones and lacks some. The table lists roughly 230,000 clones, 80% to 90% of them singletons. This rearrangement joins TRBV7-2 to TRBJ2-7, with TRBD1 identical over 10 bases. Sequencing was carried out using peripheral blood. This receptor was taken from a man in his forties or fifties with active or convalescent COVID-19. The CDR3 DNA reads TGTGCCAGCAGCCTTAAGGGACAGGGGCACGAGCAGTACTTC. It yields the protein CASSLKGQGHEQYF.